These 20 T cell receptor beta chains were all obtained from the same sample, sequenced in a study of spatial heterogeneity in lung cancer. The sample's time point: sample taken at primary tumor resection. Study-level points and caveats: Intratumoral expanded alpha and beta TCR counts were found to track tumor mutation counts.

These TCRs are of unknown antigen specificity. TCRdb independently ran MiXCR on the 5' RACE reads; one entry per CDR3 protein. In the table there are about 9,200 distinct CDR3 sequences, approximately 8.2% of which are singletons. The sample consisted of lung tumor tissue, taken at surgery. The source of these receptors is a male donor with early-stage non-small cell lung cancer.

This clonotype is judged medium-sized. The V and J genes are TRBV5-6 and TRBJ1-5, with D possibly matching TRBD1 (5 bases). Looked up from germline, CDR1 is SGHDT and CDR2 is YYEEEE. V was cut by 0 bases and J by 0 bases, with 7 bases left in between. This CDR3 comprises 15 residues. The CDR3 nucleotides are TGTGCCAGCAGCTTGGGGCAGGGTAGCAATCAGCCCCAGCATTTT. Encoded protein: CASSLGQGSNQPQHF.

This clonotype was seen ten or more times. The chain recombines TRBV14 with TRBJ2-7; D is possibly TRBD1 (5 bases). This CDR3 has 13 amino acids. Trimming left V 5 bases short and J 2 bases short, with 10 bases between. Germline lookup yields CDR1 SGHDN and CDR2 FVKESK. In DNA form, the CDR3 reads TGTGCCAGCAGCTTTCGACAGACCTACGAGCAGTACTTC. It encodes CASSFRQTYEQYF.

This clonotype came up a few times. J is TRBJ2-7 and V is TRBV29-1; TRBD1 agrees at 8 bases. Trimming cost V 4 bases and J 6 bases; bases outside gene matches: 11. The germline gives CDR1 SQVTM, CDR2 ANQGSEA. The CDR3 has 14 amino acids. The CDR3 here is CSVAWQGAQSEQYF. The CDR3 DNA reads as TGCAGCGTTGCTTGGCAGGGGGCGCAGTCCGAGCAGTACTTC.

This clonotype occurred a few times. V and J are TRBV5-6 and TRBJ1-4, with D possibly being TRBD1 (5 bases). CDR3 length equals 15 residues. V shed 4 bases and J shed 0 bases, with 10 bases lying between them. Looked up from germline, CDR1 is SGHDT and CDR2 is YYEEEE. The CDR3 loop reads CASSLGTATNEKLFF. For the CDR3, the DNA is TGTGCCAGCAGCCTTGGGACTGCAACTAATGAAAAACTGTTTTTT.

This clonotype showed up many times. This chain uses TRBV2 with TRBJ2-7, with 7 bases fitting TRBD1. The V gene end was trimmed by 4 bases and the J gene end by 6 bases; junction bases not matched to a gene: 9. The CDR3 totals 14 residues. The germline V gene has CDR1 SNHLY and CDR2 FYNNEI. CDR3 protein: CASSGQRQGGEQYF. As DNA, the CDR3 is TGTGCCAGCAGTGGACAGCGACAGGGCGGCGAGCAGTACTTC.

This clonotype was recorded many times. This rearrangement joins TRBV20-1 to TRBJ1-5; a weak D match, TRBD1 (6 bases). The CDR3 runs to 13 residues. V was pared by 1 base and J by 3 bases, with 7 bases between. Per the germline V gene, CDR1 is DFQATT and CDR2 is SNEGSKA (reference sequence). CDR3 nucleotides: TGCAGTGCTAGAGGGGACAACAATCAGCCCCAGCATTTT. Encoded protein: CSARGDNNQPQHF.

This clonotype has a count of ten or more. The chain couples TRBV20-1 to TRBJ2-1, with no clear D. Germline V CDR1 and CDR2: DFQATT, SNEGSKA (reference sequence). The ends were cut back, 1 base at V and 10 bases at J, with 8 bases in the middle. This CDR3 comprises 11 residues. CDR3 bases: TGCAGTGCTAGAGTACCCAACGAGCAGTTCTTC. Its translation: CSARVPNEQFF.

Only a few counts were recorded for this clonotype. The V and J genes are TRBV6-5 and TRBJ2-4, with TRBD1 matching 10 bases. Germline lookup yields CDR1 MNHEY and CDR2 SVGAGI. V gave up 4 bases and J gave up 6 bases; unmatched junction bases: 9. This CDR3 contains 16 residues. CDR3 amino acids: CASSSTGTGVTNIQYF. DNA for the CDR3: TGTGCCAGCAGTTCGACCGGGACAGGGGTGACAAACATTCAGTACTTC.

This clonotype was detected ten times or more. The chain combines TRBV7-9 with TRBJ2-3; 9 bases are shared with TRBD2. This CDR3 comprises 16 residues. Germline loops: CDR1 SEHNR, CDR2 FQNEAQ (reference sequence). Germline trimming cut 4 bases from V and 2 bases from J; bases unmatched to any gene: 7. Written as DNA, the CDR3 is TGTGCCAGCAGCTCCCGTGGACTAGCGAACACAGATACGCAGTATTTT. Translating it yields CASSSRGLANTDTQYF. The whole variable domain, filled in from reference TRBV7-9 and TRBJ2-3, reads DTGVSQNPRHKITKRGQNVTFRCDPISEHNRLYWYRQTLGQGPEFLTYFQNEAQLEKSRLLSDRFSAERPKGSFSTLEIQRTEQGDSAMYLCASSSRGLANTDTQYFGPGTRLTVL.

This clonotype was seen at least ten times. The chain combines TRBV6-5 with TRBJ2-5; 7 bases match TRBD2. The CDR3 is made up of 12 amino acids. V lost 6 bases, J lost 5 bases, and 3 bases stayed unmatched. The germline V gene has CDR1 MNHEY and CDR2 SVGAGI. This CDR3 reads CASRTSWETQYF. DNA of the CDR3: TGTGCCAGCAGGACTAGCTGGGAGACCCAGTACTTC.

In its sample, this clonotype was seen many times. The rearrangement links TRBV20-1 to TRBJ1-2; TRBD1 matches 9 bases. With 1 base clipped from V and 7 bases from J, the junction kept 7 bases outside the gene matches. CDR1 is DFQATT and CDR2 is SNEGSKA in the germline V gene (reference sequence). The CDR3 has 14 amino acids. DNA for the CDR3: TGCAGTGCTAGAGCGCACAGGGGGCTAGGTGGCTACACCTTC. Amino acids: CSARAHRGLGGYTF.

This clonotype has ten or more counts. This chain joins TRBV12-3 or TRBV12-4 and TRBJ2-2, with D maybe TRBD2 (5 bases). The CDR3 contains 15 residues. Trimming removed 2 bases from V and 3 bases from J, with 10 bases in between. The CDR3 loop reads CASSLRSGYTGELFF. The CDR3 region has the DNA TGTGCCAGCAGTTTACGGTCGGGGTACACCGGGGAGCTGTTTTTT.

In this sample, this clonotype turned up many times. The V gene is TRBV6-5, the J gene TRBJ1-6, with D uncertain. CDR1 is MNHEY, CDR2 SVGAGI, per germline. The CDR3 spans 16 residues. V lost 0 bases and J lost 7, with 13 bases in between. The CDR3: CASSYSFGVKNSPLHF. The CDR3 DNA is TGTGCCAGCAGTTACTCGTTCGGGGTTAAGAATTCACCCCTCCACTTT.

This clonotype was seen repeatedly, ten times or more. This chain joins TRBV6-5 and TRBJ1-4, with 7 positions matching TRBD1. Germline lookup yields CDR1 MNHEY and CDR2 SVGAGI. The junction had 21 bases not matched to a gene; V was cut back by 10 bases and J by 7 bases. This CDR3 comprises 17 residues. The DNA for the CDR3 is TGTGCCACCCGAGGACAGGATGCAGCGCCTGGTAGTGAAAAACTGTTTTTT. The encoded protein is CATRGQDAAPGSEKLFF.

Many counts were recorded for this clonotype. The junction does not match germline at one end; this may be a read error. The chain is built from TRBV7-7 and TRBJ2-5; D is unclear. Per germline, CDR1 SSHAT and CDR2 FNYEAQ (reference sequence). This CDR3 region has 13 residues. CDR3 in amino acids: CASSLGLEETQYF. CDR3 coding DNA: TGTGCTAGCAGCTTAGGCCTAGAAGAGACCCAGTACTTC.

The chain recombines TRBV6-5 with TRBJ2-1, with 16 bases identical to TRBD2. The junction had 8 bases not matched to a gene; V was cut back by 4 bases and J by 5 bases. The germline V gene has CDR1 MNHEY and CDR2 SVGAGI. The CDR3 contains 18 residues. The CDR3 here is CASSLGTSGGEMNNEQFF. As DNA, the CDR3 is TGTGCCAGCAGTTTAGGGACTAGCGGGGGGGAAATGAACAATGAGCAGTTCTTC.

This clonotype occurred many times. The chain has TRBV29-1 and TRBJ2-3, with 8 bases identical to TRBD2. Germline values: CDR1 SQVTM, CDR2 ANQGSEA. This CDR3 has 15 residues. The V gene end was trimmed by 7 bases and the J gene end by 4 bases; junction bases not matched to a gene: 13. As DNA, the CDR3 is TGCAGCGCTGGAGGTAGAGCGGGAGAGCCAGATACGCAGTATTTT. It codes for CSAGGRAGEPDTQYF.

The CDR3 is CASSYPLGGGGSKSYNEQFF. The CDR3 nucleotides read TGTGCCAGCAGTTACCCCCTCGGGGGGGGCGGGAGTAAATCCTACAATGAGCAGTTCTTC. The V gene is TRBV6-2 or TRBV6-3, the J gene TRBJ2-1; 8 nucleotides align to TRBD2. After removal of 2 bases from V and 1 base from J, the junction contained 16 bases not matched to a gene. Germline CDR1 reads MNHEY; CDR2 reads SVGEGT. This CDR3 is 20 amino acids long.

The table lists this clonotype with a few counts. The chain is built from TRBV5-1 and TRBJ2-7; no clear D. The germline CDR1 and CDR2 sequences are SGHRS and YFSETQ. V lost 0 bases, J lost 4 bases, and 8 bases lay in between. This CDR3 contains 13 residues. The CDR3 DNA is TGCGCCAGCAGCTTGGAACCCCATTACGAGCAGTACTTC. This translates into CASSLEPHYEQYF.

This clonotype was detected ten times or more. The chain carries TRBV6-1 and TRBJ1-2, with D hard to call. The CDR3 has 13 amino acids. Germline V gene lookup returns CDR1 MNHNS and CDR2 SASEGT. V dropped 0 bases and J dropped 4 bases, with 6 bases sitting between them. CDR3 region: CASSEAGGYGYTF. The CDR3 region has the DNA TGTGCCAGCAGTGAAGCAGGAGGCTATGGCTACACCTTC.